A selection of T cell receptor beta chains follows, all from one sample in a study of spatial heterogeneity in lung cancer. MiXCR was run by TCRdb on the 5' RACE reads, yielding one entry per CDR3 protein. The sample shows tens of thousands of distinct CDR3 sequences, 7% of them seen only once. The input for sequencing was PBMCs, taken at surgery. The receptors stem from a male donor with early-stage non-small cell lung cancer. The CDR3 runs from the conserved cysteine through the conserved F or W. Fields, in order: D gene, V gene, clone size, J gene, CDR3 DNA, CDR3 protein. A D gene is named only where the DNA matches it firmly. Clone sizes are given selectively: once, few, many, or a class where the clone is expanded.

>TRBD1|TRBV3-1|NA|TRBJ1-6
TGTGCCAGCGCGGGACAGGTGAATTCACCCCTCCACTTT
CASAGQVNSPLHF
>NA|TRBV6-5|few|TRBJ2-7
TGTGCCAGCAGCCCCGGGGCCTACGAGCAGTACTTC
CASSPGAYEQYF
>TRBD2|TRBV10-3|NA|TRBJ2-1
TGTGCCAACTCCCGGACTAGCGGGAGTGGAATGTCCAATGAGCAGTTCTTC
CANSRTSGSGMSNEQFF
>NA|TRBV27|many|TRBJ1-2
TGTGCCAGCAGCCCAACCGGGACGGCCTATGGCTACACCTTC
CASSPTGTAYGYTF
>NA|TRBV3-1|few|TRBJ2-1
TGTGCCAGCAGCCAAGTGCAAGGTCAGCAGTTCTTC
CASSQVQGQQFF
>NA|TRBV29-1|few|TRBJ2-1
TGCAGCGTTGAATTATCGCGAGGGGGCAATGAGCAGTTCTTC
CSVELSRGGNEQFF
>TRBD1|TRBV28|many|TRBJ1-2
TGTGCCAGCAGAGGGGAGGGACAGGCCAGGCGTCCCACCTTC
CASRGEGQARRPTF
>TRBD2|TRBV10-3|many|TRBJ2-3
TGTGCCATCGGGCCCGGGACTAATGTAGATACGCAGTATTTT
CAIGPGTNVDTQYF
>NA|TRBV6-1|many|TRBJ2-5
TGTGCCAGCAGTGAGTTTCCGTACCAAGAGACCCAGTACTTC
CASSEFPYQETQYF
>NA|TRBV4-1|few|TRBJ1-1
TGCGCCAGCAGCCACCCAGGGATGAACACTGAAGCTTTCTTT
CASSHPGMNTEAFF
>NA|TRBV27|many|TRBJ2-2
TGTGCCAGCAGCAAAACCTATTCAAGGGGGGAGCTGTTTTTT
CASSKTYSRGELFF
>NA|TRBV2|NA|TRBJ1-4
TGTGCCAGCAAGAATGAAAAACTGTTTTTT
CASKNEKLFF
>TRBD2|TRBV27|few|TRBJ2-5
TGTGCCAGCAGTTTATGGCCTAGCGGGGGGAAAGAGACCCAGTACTTC
CASSLWPSGGKETQYF
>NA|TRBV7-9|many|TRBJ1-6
TGTGCCAGCAGCTTAGAGGAGGCCCCCTATAATTCACCCCTCCACTTT
CASSLEEAPYNSPLHF
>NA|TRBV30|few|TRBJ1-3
TGTGCCTGGCATACTGGGGTCTCTGGAAACACCATATATTTT
CAWHTGVSGNTIYF
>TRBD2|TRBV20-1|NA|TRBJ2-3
TGCAGTGCTAGAGATCGCCTAGCGGGAGGGTTTCTTGATACGCAGTATTTT
CSARDRLAGGFLDTQYF
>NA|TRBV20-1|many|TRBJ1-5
TGCAGTGCTAAGAGACTGACCGGGCAGCCCCAGCATTTT
CSAKRLTGQPQHF
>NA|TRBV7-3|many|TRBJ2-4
TGTGCCAGCAGCCCGACGAGGGCAGGGGCAGCCAAAAACATTCAGTACTTC
CASSPTRAGAAKNIQYF
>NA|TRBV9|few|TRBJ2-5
TGTGCCAGCAGCGTAGTCGGAGAGACCCAGTACTTC
CASSVVGETQYF
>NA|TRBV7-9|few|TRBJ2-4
TGTGCCAGCAGCCCTGACAGTATTAAAAACATTCAGTACTTC
CASSPDSIKNIQYF
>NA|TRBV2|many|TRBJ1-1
TGTGCCAGCACACGGGATATGAACACTGAAGCTTTCTTT
CASTRDMNTEAFF
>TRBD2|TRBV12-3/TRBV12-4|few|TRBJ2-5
TGTGCCAGCAGTTTAACTAGCGGGAAGACCCAGTACTTC
CASSLTSGKTQYF
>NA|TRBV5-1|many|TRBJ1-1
TGCGCCAGCAGCTTCCTCCAGGGCCTTAACACTGAAGCTTTCTTT
CASSFLQGLNTEAFF
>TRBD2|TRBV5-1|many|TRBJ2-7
TGCGCCAGCAGCTATAGACCCGGGACTAGCAGCTACGAGCAGTACTTC
CASSYRPGTSSYEQYF
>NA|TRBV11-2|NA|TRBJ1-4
TGTGCCAGCAGCTTCCAACAGGGCGGCGGAAAACTGTTTTTT
CASSFQQGGGKLFF
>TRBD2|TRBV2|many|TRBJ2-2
TGTGCCAGCAATGTACTAGCGGGATCAGCCGGGGAGCTGTTTTTT
CASNVLAGSAGELFF
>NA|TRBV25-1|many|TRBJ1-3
TGTGCCAGCAGTGAACTGGGCAGATCCCGCTCTGGAAACACCATATATTTT
CASSELGRSRSGNTIYF
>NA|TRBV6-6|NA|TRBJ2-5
TGTGCCAGCAGTTATGGCCCCGGGGAGACCCAGTACTTC
CASSYGPGETQYF
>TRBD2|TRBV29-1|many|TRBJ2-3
TGCAGCGTTGCGAGGACTAGCGCAGATACGCAGTATTTT
CSVARTSADTQYF
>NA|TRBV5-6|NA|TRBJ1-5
TGTGCCAGCAGCTTGGCCGGTTTCAATCAGCCCCAGCATTTT
CASSLAGFNQPQHF
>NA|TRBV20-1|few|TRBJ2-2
TGCAGTGCTAGGGAACGGATCGGGGAGCTGTTTTTT
CSARERIGELFF
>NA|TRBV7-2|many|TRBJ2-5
TGTGCCAGCAGCTTTTTCCGGGAAGAGACCCAGTACTTC
CASSFFREETQYF
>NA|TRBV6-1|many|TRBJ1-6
TGTGCCATCGCACAGGGTTGGAGGTCACCCCTCCACTTT
CAIAQGWRSPLHF
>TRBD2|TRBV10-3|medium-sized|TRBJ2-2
TGTGCCTCGAGGACTAGCGGAGACGGGTCCGGGGAGCTGTTTTTT
CASRTSGDGSGELFF
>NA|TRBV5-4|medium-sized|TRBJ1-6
TGTGCCAGCTCTTCCGGGTCCATTAATTCACCCCTCCACTTT
CASSSGSINSPLHF
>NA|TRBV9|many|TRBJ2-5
TGTGCCAGCAGCGCACGATGGACATCTCAAGAGACCCAGTACTTC
CASSARWTSQETQYF
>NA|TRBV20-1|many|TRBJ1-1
TGCAGTGCTCCTTCCCCCCTGGGGACTGAAGCTTTCTTT
CSAPSPLGTEAFF
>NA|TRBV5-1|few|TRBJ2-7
TGCGCCAGCAGCTTCGGGACCCCTGCCTACGAGCAGTACTTC
CASSFGTPAYEQYF
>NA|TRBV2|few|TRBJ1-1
TGTGCCAGCAGTGAAATGGGGCAGTTGAACACTGAAGCTTTCTTT
CASSEMGQLNTEAFF
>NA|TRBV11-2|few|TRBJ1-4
TGTGCCAGCAGCTTTGGATCAACTAATGAAAAACTGTTTTTT
CASSFGSTNEKLFF
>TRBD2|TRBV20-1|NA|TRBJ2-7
TGCAGTGCTCCGCCAGCGGGAGCTTCCTACGAGCAGTACTTC
CSAPPAGASYEQYF
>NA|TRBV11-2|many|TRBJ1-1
TGTGCCAGCAGCTTAGGATTTGAAGCTTTCTTT
CASSLGFEAFF
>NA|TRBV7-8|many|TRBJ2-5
TGTGCCAGCAGCTTGAGTACGGACGGCGGCCGTTACTTC
CASSLSTDGGRYF
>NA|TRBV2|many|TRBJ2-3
TGTGCCAGCAGGGAAGATACGCAGTATTTT
CASREDTQYF